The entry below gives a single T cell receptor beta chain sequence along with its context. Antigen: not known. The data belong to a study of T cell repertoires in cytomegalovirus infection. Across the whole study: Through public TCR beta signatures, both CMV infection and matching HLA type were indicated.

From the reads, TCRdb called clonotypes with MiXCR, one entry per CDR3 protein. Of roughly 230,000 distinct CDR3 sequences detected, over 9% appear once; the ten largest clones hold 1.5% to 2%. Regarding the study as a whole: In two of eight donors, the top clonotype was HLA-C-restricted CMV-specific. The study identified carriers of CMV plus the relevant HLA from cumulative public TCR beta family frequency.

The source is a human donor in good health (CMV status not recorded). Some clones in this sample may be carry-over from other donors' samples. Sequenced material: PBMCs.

The CDR3: CASGPTGVLTEAFF. The CDR3 nucleotides read TGTGCTAGTGGTCCTACAGGGGTGTTGACTGAAGCTTTCTTT. V gene TRBV12-5 combines with J gene TRBJ1-1; TRBD1 matches at 7 bases. Germline CDR1 LGHNT, CDR2 FRNRAP. V lost 5 bases and J lost 5; bases outside the gene matches: 8. CDR3 length: 14 amino acids.